Each of the 13 T cell receptor beta chains below was sequenced from the same sample in a study of PD-1 blockade in classical Hodgkin lymphoma. The protocol was immunoSEQ multiplex PCR, while the TCRdb copy is restricted to in-frame clones and leaves out a portion. Altogether some 15,000 clones are present, around 86% being singletons, with the ten largest covering around a sixth. The time point denotes: cycle 4 day 1 (C4D1), after 5 to 7 weeks of nivolumab. Relapses following autologous stem cell transplantation were seen in all patients, with brentuximab vedotin exposure varying. PBMCs were thawed, and CD8+ T cells were then isolated from them by magnetic negative selection. Here the sequenced sample was CD8+ T cells from blood, taken before the fourth cycle of nivolumab. These receptors were taken from a human donor with classical Hodgkin lymphoma.

The chain employs TRBV27 and TRBJ2-7, with 7 positions matching TRBD2. This CDR3 contains 14 residues. Germline CDR1 and CDR2: MNHEY and SMNVEV (reference sequence). J gave up 3 bases and V 5 bases, and 7 bases lay outside the gene matches. In DNA form, the CDR3 reads TGTGCCAGCAGTATCGGGAGGTTCTACTACGAGCAGTACTTC. Protein: CASSIGRFYYEQYF.

The chain is built from TRBV2 and TRBJ2-5; TRBD1 or TRBD2 may be the D gene (5 bases each). V was cut by 6 bases and J by 5 bases, with 19 bases left in between. Per germline, CDR1 SNHLY and CDR2 FYNNEI. CDR3 length equals 15 residues. The CDR3, as DNA: TGTGCCAGCAGATCGGGACCCCACGTCGGGGAGACCCAGTACTTC. This encodes CASRSGPHVGETQYF.

V usage is TRBV4-2 and J usage is TRBJ2-5; 10 bases are a match to TRBD2. Germline-derived CDR1 and CDR2 are LGHNA and YNFKEQ. The CDR3 contains 19 residues. The J segment lost 2 bases and the V segment lost 1 base, leaving 13 bases of the junction unmatched. DNA for the CDR3: TGTGCCAGCAGCCAAGCAGAGCCCCTTAGCGGGGGGCAGCAAGAGACCCAGTACTTC. Amino acids: CASSQAEPLSGGQQETQYF.

The chain joins TRBV9 to TRBJ2-3; 13 nucleotides agree with TRBD2. The CDR3 consists of 16 residues. Germline V gene data show CDR1 as SGDLS and CDR2 as YYNGEE. J gave up 4 bases and V 4 bases, and 6 bases lay outside the gene matches. The CDR3 loop is CASSLGLAGAPDTQYF. DNA of the CDR3: TGTGCCAGCAGCTTAGGACTAGCGGGAGCTCCAGATACGCAGTATTTT.

This chain joins TRBV6-1 and TRBJ1-4; D possibly corresponds to TRBD1 (5 bases). Deletions cut 3 bases from V and 1 base from J, with 18 bases between. Per the germline V gene, CDR1 is MNHNS and CDR2 is SASEGT. CDR3 length: 18 amino acids. The DNA for the CDR3 is TGTGCCAGCAGTGAGGTACAGGTCCGGGTGAGAACTAATGAAAAACTGTTTTTT. Amino acid sequence: CASSEVQVRVRTNEKLFF.

The chain has TRBV27 and TRBJ1-2, with D uncertain. Germline CDR1 reads MNHEY; CDR2 reads SMNVEV (reference sequence). Trimming stripped 3 bases from V and 9 bases from J, with 17 bases between. The CDR3 runs to 14 residues. The CDR3 spells CASSLAREEDRYTF. The CDR3 DNA reads as TGTGCCAGCAGTTTGGCTAGGGAAGAGGATCGCTACACCTTC.

This sequence joins TRBV25-1 and TRBJ2-1, with D uncertain. The germline V gene encodes CDR1 MGHDK and CDR2 SYGVNS. The germline V and J ends were trimmed by 0 bases and 13 bases, with 19 bases remaining between them. The CDR3 has 15 amino acids. The CDR3 DNA sequence: TGTGCCAGCAGTGAATACCGTATCTCGGGTTCGGGCCAGTTCTTC. Its protein is CASSEYRISGSGQFF.

The chain uses TRBV7-9 and TRBJ2-1; D remains ambiguous. V lost 5 bases and J 7 bases, leaving 12 bases between the germline ends. The germline gives CDR1 SEHNR, CDR2 FQNEAQ (reference sequence). This CDR3 is 13 amino acids long. Here the CDR3 reads CASSDKVENEQFF. The CDR3 DNA is TGTGCCAGCAGCGACAAGGTGGAGAATGAGCAGTTCTTC.

This chain uses TRBV27 with TRBJ2-1; TRBD2 aligns across 10 bases. This CDR3 has 15 residues. The germline gives CDR1 MNHEY, CDR2 SMNVEV (reference sequence). V shed 3 bases, J shed 7 bases, and the junction held 6 bases outside the gene matches. The DNA of the CDR3 is TGTGCCAGCAGTTTCGTAGCGGGAGGTTCTAATGAGCAGTTCTTC. Protein: CASSFVAGGSNEQFF.

Comment on this clone: This sequence may be a read error, since a much larger clone differs from it by one base. This sample includes further DNA sequences coding for the same CDR3. This chain connects TRBV6-1 to TRBJ1-5, with D unclear. The CDR3 covers 13 residues. The germline V gene encodes CDR1 MNHNS and CDR2 SASEGT. This CDR3 is CASSEAEDQPQHF. The DNA for the CDR3 is TGTGCCAGCAGTGAAGCAGAGGATCAACCCCAGCATTTT.

The chain couples TRBV11-2 to TRBJ2-3, with D uncertain. This CDR3 has 14 residues. The ends were cut back, 4 bases at V and 4 bases at J, with 12 bases in the middle. Germline loops: CDR1 SGHAT, CDR2 FQNNGV. The CDR3 DNA follows: TGTGCCAGCAGCTGGATGAACGGCCCAGATACGCAGTATTTT. Translation gives CASSWMNGPDTQYF. The variable domain in full, with the rest retrieved from reference TRBV11-2 and TRBJ2-3, is EAGVAQSPRYKIIEKRQSVAFWCNPISGHATLYWYQQILGQGPKLLIQFQNNGVVDDSQLPKDRFSAERLKGVDSTLKIQPAKLEDSAVYLCASSWMNGPDTQYFGPGTRLTVL.

This clone was found once. V usage is TRBV10-3 and J usage is TRBJ2-1; D assignment may be TRBD1 or TRBD2 (6 bases each). Germline V CDR1 and CDR2: ENHRY, SYGVKD. V was shortened by 7 bases and J by 4 bases, with 11 bases between the two germline ends. The CDR3 extends over 13 amino acids. CDR3 in DNA: TGTGCCATCACGGGGGCCCCTTACAATGAGCAGTTCTTC. Its translation: CAITGAPYNEQFF.

The chain uses TRBV2 and TRBJ2-7, with D possibly being TRBD1 (6 bases). V was clipped by 3 bases and J by 2 bases, with 11 bases between them. Germline CDR1 reads SNHLY; CDR2 reads FYNNEI. CDR3 size: 14 residues. The CDR3 reads CASSDRQGTYEQYF. The CDR3 DNA sequence: TGTGCCAGCAGTGACCGGCAGGGGACCTACGAGCAGTACTTC.